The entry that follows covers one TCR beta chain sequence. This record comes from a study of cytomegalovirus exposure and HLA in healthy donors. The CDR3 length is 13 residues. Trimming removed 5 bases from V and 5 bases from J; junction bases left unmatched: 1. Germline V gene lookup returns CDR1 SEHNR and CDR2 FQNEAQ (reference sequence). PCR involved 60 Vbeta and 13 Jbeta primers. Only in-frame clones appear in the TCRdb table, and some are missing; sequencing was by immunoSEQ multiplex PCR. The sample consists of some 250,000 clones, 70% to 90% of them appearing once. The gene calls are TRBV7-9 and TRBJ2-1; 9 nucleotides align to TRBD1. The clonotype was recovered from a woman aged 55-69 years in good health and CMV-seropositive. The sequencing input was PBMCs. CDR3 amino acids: CASSTGGHNEQFF. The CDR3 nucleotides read TGTGCCAGCAGCACAGGGGGCCACAATGAGCAGTTCTTC. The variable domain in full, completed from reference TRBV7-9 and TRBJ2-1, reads DTGVSQNPRHKITKRGQNVTFRCDPISEHNRLYWYRQTLGQGPEFLTYFQNEAQLEKSRLLSDRFSAERPKGSFSTLEIQRTEQGDSAMYLCASSTGGHNEQFFGPGTRLTVL.